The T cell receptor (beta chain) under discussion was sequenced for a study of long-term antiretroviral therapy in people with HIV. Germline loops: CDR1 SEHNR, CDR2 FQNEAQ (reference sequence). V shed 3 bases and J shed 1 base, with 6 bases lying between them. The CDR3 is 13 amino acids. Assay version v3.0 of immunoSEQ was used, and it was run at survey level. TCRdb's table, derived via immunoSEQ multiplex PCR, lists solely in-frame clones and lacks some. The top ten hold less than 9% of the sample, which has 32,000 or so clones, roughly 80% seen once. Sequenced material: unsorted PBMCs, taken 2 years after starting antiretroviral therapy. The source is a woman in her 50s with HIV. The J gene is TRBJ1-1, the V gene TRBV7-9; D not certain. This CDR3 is CASSFHENTEAFF. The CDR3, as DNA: TGTGCCAGCAGCTTTCACGAGAACACTGAAGCTTTCTTT. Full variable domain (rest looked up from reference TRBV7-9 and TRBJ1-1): DTGVSQNPRHKITKRGQNVTFRCDPISEHNRLYWYRQTLGQGPEFLTYFQNEAQLEKSRLLSDRFSAERPKGSFSTLEIQRTEQGDSAMYLCASSFHENTEAFFGQGTRLTVV.